This TCR beta chain was identified in a study of blood T cell repertoires in COVID-19. Here immunoSEQ multiplex PCR was the method, and the copy in TCRdb shows in-frame clones only, minus some. Here the sample spans tens of thousands of clones, approximately 90% being singletons. V gave up 5 bases and J gave up 4 bases, with 10 bases separating them. Germline-derived CDR1 and CDR2 are MNHEY and SVGAGI. This CDR3 has 13 residues. Sample: peripheral blood. The clonotype originates from an older woman with COVID-19, enrolled during active disease. The chain is built from TRBV6-5 and TRBJ2-3; D is unclear. The CDR3 protein is CASSLPPADTQYF. In DNA, the CDR3 is TGTGCCAGCAGTCTACCTCCCGCAGATACGCAGTATTTT.